One and the same sample provided the 16 T cell receptor beta chains below, sequenced in a study of CD8 T cells in ankylosing spondylitis. These receptors' targets are unknown. MiXCR, run by TCRdb on the 5' RACE reads, gives a single entry per CDR3 protein. This sample has 400,000 to 450,000 distinct CDR3 sequences, with roughly 17% found just once. Notes on the study in general: Seemingly characteristic of ankylosing spondylitis blood was a TCR beta motif consisting of roughly 8 highly homologous variants.

Sequencing used blood, either unsorted or a sorted T cell fraction (not recorded which). All receptors derive from a male donor with ankylosing spondylitis.

This sequence joins TRBV6-1 and TRBJ2-1, with 7 bases aligning to TRBD1. Germline V gene lookup returns CDR1 MNHNS and CDR2 SASEGT. The trim removed 6 bases at V and 0 bases at J, leaving 8 bases unmatched. CDR3 size: 16 residues. In DNA form, the CDR3 reads TGTGCCAGCAGGACAAGACAGGGCAGCTCCTACAATGAGCAGTTCTTC. Amino acids: CASRTRQGSSYNEQFF.

Many counts were recorded for this clonotype. The rearrangement joins TRBV5-1 to TRBJ2-5; maybe TRBD2 (6 bases). V gave up 4 bases and J gave up 1 base, with 14 bases separating them. CDR1 and CDR2 from the germline V gene are SGHRS and YFSETQ. The CDR3 runs to 15 residues. The CDR3 nucleotides read TGCGCCAGCAGCCTGGGGGGTATGGCCCAAGAGACCCAGTACTTC. Residues: CASSLGGMAQETQYF.

There are many counts of this clonotype. This chain connects TRBV2 to TRBJ1-6, with D unclear. The CDR3 spans 16 residues. CDR1 and CDR2 from the germline V gene are SNHLY and FYNNEI. V was cut by 3 bases and J by 0 bases, with 9 bases left in between. The CDR3: CASSDGPSSYNSPLHF. In nucleotides, the CDR3 is TGTGCCAGCAGTGATGGGCCGAGCTCCTATAATTCACCCCTCCACTTT.

A few counts support this clonotype. J is TRBJ2-7 and V is TRBV5-1, with TRBD1 identical over 7 bases. CDR3 length: 14 residues. Germline CDR1 and CDR2: SGHRS and YFSETQ. The ends lost 2 bases at V and 2 bases at J; junction bases unmatched: 4. For the CDR3, the DNA is TGCGCCAGCAGCTTCGGGACAGCCGCCTACGAGCAGTACTTC. Translated: CASSFGTAAYEQYF.

The V and J genes are TRBV2 and TRBJ2-2; 7 bases match TRBD1. With 7 bases clipped from V and 4 bases from J, the junction kept 9 bases outside the gene matches. Germline loops: CDR1 SNHLY, CDR2 FYNNEI. CDR3 length: 15 residues. In DNA, the CDR3 is TGTGCCAGCACCTCTGACAGGGCGGGCACCGGGGAGCTGTTTTTT. It encodes CASTSDRAGTGELFF.

The chain uses TRBV15 and TRBJ2-7, with no clear D. The CDR3 consists of 13 residues. Trimming took 5 bases from V and 6 from J, leaving 14 bases between them. Germline V lookup: CDR1 LNHNV, CDR2 YYDKDF (reference sequence). Here the CDR3 DNA reads TGTGCCACCAGCTCTCACGCCGGCCTCGAGCAGTACTTC. Its translation is CATSSHAGLEQYF. Full variable domain (rest looked up from reference TRBV15 and TRBJ2-7): DAMVIQNPRYQVTQFGKPVTLSCSQTLNHNVMYWYQQKSSQAPKLLFHYYDKDFNNEADTPDNFQSRRPNTSFCFLDIRSPGLGDTAMYLCATSSHAGLEQYFGPGTRLTVT.

V and J are TRBV7-9 and TRBJ2-5, with D maybe TRBD2 (5 bases). Germline CDR1 and CDR2: SEHNR and FQNEAQ (reference sequence). V dropped 5 bases and J dropped 4 bases, with 17 bases sitting between them. The CDR3 runs to 15 residues. CDR3: CASSPPLGSLETQYF. The CDR3 DNA reads TGTGCCAGCAGCCCCCCCCTTGGGAGTTTAGAGACCCAGTACTTC.

This clonotype was counted only a few times. The chain is built from TRBV5-1 and TRBJ2-5; TRBD2 agrees at 7 bases. Germline-derived CDR1 and CDR2 are SGHRS and YFSETQ. Trimming removed 2 bases from V and 0 bases from J; junction bases left unmatched: 1. CDR3 length: 14 residues. CDR3 nucleotides: TGCGCCAGCAGCTTTGCGGGGGACCAAGAGACCCAGTACTTC. Its protein product is CASSFAGDQETQYF.

This clonotype was picked up a small number of times. V usage is TRBV5-1 and J usage is TRBJ2-7; D is possibly TRBD1 or TRBD2 (5 bases each). V lost 0 bases, J lost 2 bases, and 15 bases lay in between. In germline, CDR1 is SGHRS, CDR2 YFSETQ. This CDR3 is built from 16 residues. CDR3 coding DNA: TGCGCCAGCAGCTTGGGGCCAGGGACCCAAGCCTACGAGCAGTACTTC. This sequence encodes CASSLGPGTQAYEQYF.

The rearrangement joins TRBV3-1 to TRBJ1-1; 9 nucleotides match TRBD1. Germline V lookup: CDR1 LGHDT, CDR2 YNNKEL (reference sequence). This CDR3 has 13 amino acids. The V segment lost 6 bases and the J segment 5 bases; nucleotides outside the gene matches: 4. CDR3 DNA sequence: TGTGCCAGCAGGACAGGGGGAGCTACTGAAGCTTTCTTT. Translating gives CASRTGGATEAFF.

The chain links TRBV5-6 to TRBJ2-2; TRBD1 aligns across 9 bases. The ends lost 5 bases at V and 1 base at J; junction bases unmatched: 6. This CDR3 spans 16 amino acids. Germline V gene data show CDR1 as SGHDT and CDR2 as YYEEEE. Written as DNA, the CDR3 is TGTGCCAGCAGTACGGACAGGGGAGTGAACACCGGGGAGCTGTTTTTT. Residues: CASSTDRGVNTGELFF. Full variable domain (missing parts from reference TRBV5-6 and TRBJ2-2): DAGVTQSPTHLIKTRGQQVTLRCSPKSGHDTVSWYQQALGQGPQFIFQYYEEEERQRGNFPDRFSGHQFPNYSSELNVNALLLGDSALYLCASSTDRGVNTGELFFGEGSRLTVL.

The J gene is TRBJ2-5, the V gene TRBV27, with a weak D call TRBD1 (6 bases). CDR3 length: 14 residues. Germline CDR1 and CDR2: MNHEY and SMNVEV (reference sequence). Trimming took off 4 bases at V and 6 bases at J, with 15 bases between the two ends. This CDR3 reads CASSSSQGLKTQYF. DNA of the CDR3: TGTGCCAGCAGTTCGTCACAGGGATTGAAGACCCAGTACTTC.

The V gene is TRBV27, the J gene TRBJ2-7; 10 bases map to TRBD1. CDR1 and CDR2 from the germline V gene are MNHEY and SMNVEV (reference sequence). The CDR3 covers 15 residues. V lost 5 bases and J lost 6; bases outside the gene matches: 10. Written as DNA, the CDR3 is TGTGCCAGCAGTGCCCGGACAGGGGGTTTCTCCGAGCAGTACTTC. Translating it yields CASSARTGGFSEQYF.

The rearrangement uses TRBV6-1 and TRBJ2-7; D is perhaps TRBD2 (6 bases). Germline lookup yields CDR1 MNHNS and CDR2 SASEGT. The V end lost 7 bases, the J end lost 2 bases, and 18 bases lay between the germline ends. There are 15 residues in the CDR3. CDR3 bases: TGTGCCAGCACCAAACGGGGTAGCGGAACCTACGAGCAGTACTTC. Translating gives CASTKRGSGTYEQYF.

This chain links TRBV20-1 with TRBJ2-3; D is perhaps TRBD1 (5 bases). The V gene lost 2 bases and the J gene lost 0 bases, with 18 bases spanning the gap. Germline CDR1 reads DFQATT; CDR2 reads SNEGSKA (reference sequence). This CDR3 has 17 amino acids. CDR3 amino acids: CSARRAGLLTSTDTQYF. In DNA form, the CDR3 reads TGCAGTGCTAGAAGGGCAGGGCTCCTTACTAGCACAGATACGCAGTATTTT.

The rearrangement uses TRBV20-1 and TRBJ2-7, with 11 bases that match TRBD2. The CDR3 extends over 14 amino acids. V was pared by 6 bases and J by 2 bases, with 6 bases of the junction left unmatched. CDR1 and CDR2 (germline): DFQATT, SNEGSKA (reference sequence). In DNA, the CDR3 is TGCAGTGCCCCTCTAGCGGGAGGACCCTACGAGCAGTACTTC. Amino acids: CSAPLAGGPYEQYF.